This T cell receptor (beta chain) was recovered during a study of blood T cell repertoires in COVID-19. Study background: Both acute and convalescent COVID-19 samples were obtained from the United States, Italy and Spain. T cells, B-cell-depleted T cells, or PBMCs provided the cDNA or gDNA that served as material.

CDR1 is SNHLY and CDR2 is FYNNEI in the germline V gene. The CDR3 spans 13 residues. The V gene lost 9 bases and the J gene lost 1 base, with 12 bases spanning the gap. How the authors handled the data: How many nucleated cells were present was estimated from reference gene primer amplification. Profiled with immunoSEQ multiplex PCR; TCRdb holds only in-frame clones, not every one. The DNA gave D and trimming, while V, J and clone size come from that table. Of 30,000 to 40,000 clones in the sample, 83% are singletons; the top ten hold approximately 4%. The chain employs TRBV2 and TRBJ1-1; perhaps TRBD1 as D (6 bases). The TCR comes from a man aged 45-60 years with acute or convalescent COVID-19. Sequenced sample: peripheral blood. CDR3 in amino acids: CASTGTKNTEAFF. The CDR3 DNA is TGTGCCAGTACCGGGACAAAGAACACTGAAGCTTTCTTT. Together with reference TRBV2 and TRBJ1-1, the CDR3 gives the full variable domain: EPEVTQTPSHQVTQMGQEVILRCVPISNHLYFYWYRQILGQKVEFLVSFYNNEISEKSEIFDDQFSVERPDGSNFTLKIRSTKLEDSAMYFCASTGTKNTEAFFGQGTRLTVV.